The present T cell receptor beta chain was sequenced within a study of shared clonotypes between healthy human individuals. The overall study: Per-donor plates numbered three CD4 naive, three CD4 memory, two CD8 naive and one CD8 memory.

Study-level findings and limits: Only blood underwent sampling, and tissue repertoires likely differ. Relative to their counterparts shared across all four donors, non-shared clonotypes exhibited diminished generation probabilities.

Remarks on this clone: The antigen remains undetermined. A read error may produce the germline difference seen at one junction end.

The table came from immunoSEQ multiplex PCR; TCRdb's copy has only in-frame clones and leaves some out. The top ten clones hold approximately 1.5% of a sample with around 940,000 clones, approximately 80% of them seen once. The TCR was taken from a man between 18 and 29 years old in good health. Input material: memory CD4+ T cells sorted from blood. Subset of the sample: CD45RA-negative fraction.

CDR3 nucleotide sequence: TGTGCTAGCAGCCCCGGGACAGGGAAAGAGACCCAGTACTTC. Amino acid sequence: CASSPGTGKETQYF. This chain joins TRBV7-7 and TRBJ2-5; 9 bases match TRBD1. The germline gives CDR1 SSHAT, CDR2 FNYEAQ (reference sequence). The length of the CDR3 is 14 residues. Filled out from reference TRBV7-7 and TRBJ2-5, the complete variable domain reads GAGVSQSPRYKVTKRGQDVTLRCDPISSHATLYWYQQALGQGPEFLTYFNYEAQPDKSGLPSDRFSAERPEGSISTLTIQRTEQRDSAMYRCASSPGTGKETQYFGPGTRLLVL.